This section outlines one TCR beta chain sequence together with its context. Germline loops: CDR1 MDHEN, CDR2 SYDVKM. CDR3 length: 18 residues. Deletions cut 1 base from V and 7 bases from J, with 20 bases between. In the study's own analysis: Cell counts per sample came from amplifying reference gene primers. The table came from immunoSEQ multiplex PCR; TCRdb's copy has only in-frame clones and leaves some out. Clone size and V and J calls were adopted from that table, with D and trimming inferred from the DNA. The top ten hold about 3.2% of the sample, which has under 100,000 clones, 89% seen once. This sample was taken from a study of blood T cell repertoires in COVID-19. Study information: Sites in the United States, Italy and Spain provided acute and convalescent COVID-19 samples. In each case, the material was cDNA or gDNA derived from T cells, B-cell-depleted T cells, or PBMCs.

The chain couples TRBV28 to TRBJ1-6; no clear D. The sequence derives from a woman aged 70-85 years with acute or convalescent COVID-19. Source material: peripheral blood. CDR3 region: CASSLSLVVQNKNSPLHF. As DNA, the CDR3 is TGTGCCAGCAGTTTATCGCTGGTTGTGCAGAATAAAAATTCACCCCTCCACTTT. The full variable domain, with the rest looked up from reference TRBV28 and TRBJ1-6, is DVKVTQSSRYLVKRTGEKVFLECVQDMDHENMFWYRQDPGLGLRLIYFSYDVKMKEKGDIPEGYSVSREKKERFSLILESASTNQTSMYLCASSLSLVVQNKNSPLHFGNGTRLTVT.